This is a list of T cell receptor beta chains from one sample in a study of metastatic and nonmetastatic thyroid tumors. Via MiXCR, TCRdb re-called the PCR reads. The table lists more than 90,000 clones, more than 9.5% of them singletons. Sequencing input: blood. All receptors derive from a female donor with papillary thyroid cancer or a benign thyroid nodule (not recorded which). Some clones in this sample may be carry-over from other donors' samples. Each CDR3 is given with its conserved first and last residue. The D gene is left open where the match is weak. The size of a clone is reported for some rows only, either as once, few or many, or as a class for expanded clones.

D	size	V	length	J	DNA	CDR3
NA	many	TRBV6-1	14	TRBJ2-7	TGTGCCAGCAGTGAAGCTCAGGGTCCCCACGAGCAGTACTTC	CASSEAQGPHEQYF
TRBD2	many	TRBV11-2	17	TRBJ2-7	TGTGCCAGCAGCCAATTGAAAATAGCGGGAGGCTCCTACGAGCAGTACTTC	CASSQLKIAGGSYEQYF
NA	many	TRBV6-2/TRBV6-3	13	TRBJ2-7	TGTGCCAGCAGTCGCTTAGGGGTTCCCGAGCAGTACTTC	CASSRLGVPEQYF
NA	NA	TRBV19	13	TRBJ2-2	TGTGCCAGTACCTTGACCTGGGGGGGGGAGCTGTTTTTT	CASTLTWGGELFF
NA	medium-sized	TRBV12-3/TRBV12-4	12	TRBJ2-1	TGTGCCAGCAGTCACCCCTCAGACCCCCAGTTCTTC	CASSHPSDPQFF
NA	many	TRBV7-3	14	TRBJ2-2	TGTGCCAGCAGCCCCCAATCTAGTCTCGGGGAGCTGTTTTTT	CASSPQSSLGELFF
NA	many	TRBV4-2	14	TRBJ1-5	TGTGCCAGCAGCCAAGTGGACAGCAATCAGCCCCAGCATTTT	CASSQVDSNQPQHF
TRBD2	many	TRBV6-2/TRBV6-3	14	TRBJ2-7	TGTGCCAGCAATTCGGGACTAGACTCCTCCGAGCAGTACTTC	CASNSGLDSSEQYF
TRBD1	many	TRBV7-9	14	TRBJ1-1	TGTGCCAGCAGCTTTGTAGGGGGCTTCACTGAAGCTTTCTTT	CASSFVGGFTEAFF
TRBD2	NA	TRBV28	15	TRBJ2-7	TGTGCCAGCAGTCCCCGAATAGCGGGGATGTACGAGCAGTACTTC	CASSPRIAGMYEQYF
TRBD1	many	TRBV19	15	TRBJ1-1	TGTGCCAGTACCGGGACAGCGATCCGAAACACTGAAGCTTTCTTT	CASTGTAIRNTEAFF
TRBD2	many	TRBV28	16	TRBJ2-7	TGTGCCAGCAGTTTCCCAACTAGCGGGACCCGCTACGAGCAGTACTTC	CASSFPTSGTRYEQYF
NA	NA	TRBV6-2/TRBV6-3	16	TRBJ2-2	TGTGCAAGCAGTTACACCGGGGGCTCAGAGCCCGGGGAGCTGTTTTTT	CASSYTGGSEPGELFF
NA	many	TRBV18	15	TRBJ2-2	TGTGCCAGCTCGCCTGACACGAGCTACACCGGGGAGCTGTTTTTT	CASSPDTSYTGELFF
TRBD1	medium-sized	TRBV6-1	14	TRBJ1-6	TGTGCCAGCAGTGACGGGACAGGGGCGACACCCCTCCACTTT	CASSDGTGATPLHF
NA	many	TRBV5-1	15	TRBJ1-1	TGCGCCAGCAGCGATACAGGGTCTATGAACACTGAAGCTTTCTTT	CASSDTGSMNTEAFF
NA	many	TRBV5-1	15	TRBJ2-1	TGCGCCAGCACCTTCGGTCAGGGTACGATGAATGAGCAGTTCTTC	CASTFGQGTMNEQFF
NA	few	TRBV20-1	19	TRBJ2-1	TGCAGTGCTAGAGGAATGGTTTGGACTGGCGGTGCGTCGTGGAATGAGCAGTTCTTC	CSARGMVWTGGASWNEQFF
TRBD1	many	TRBV5-6	12	TRBJ1-2	TGTGCCAGCAGGACAGGGGGCTATGGCTACACCTTC	CASRTGGYGYTF
NA	many	TRBV5-6	15	TRBJ1-1	TGTGCCAGCATTGATCCAAGGGCAGAGGGGACTGAAGCTTTCTTT	CASIDPRAEGTEAFF
NA	many	TRBV28	14	TRBJ1-3	TGTGCCAGCAGTCAACAGGGAAGGGGAAACACCATATATTTT	CASSQQGRGNTIYF
NA	many	TRBV6-5	16	TRBJ1-3	TGTGCCAGCAGTTACTCGATGGCAAGCTCTGGAAACACCATATATTTT	CASSYSMASSGNTIYF
TRBD2	few	TRBV5-4	15	TRBJ2-1	TGTGCCAGCAGATCCGGACTAGCGGAAAACAATGAGCAGTTCTTC	CASRSGLAENNEQFF
NA	many	TRBV20-1	13	TRBJ2-5	TGCAGTGCTATAGACTTATACCAAGAGACCCAGTACTTC	CSAIDLYQETQYF
NA	once	TRBV4-1	18	TRBJ1-1	TGCGCCAGCAGCCAAGATCGGGGGTATCGGGTGGTAGACACTGAAGCTTTCTTT	CASSQDRGYRVVDTEAFF
NA	many	TRBV20-1	19	TRBJ1-5	TGCAGTGCTAGAGATTTGTTAGGACGGGGCCAGGGCGCTAATCAGCCCCAGCATTTT	CSARDLLGRGQGANQPQHF
TRBD2	NA	TRBV11-2	17	TRBJ2-3	TGTGCCAGCAGCTCCGGGACTAGCGGGGGGGCAATAGATACGCAGTATTTT	CASSSGTSGGAIDTQYF
NA	many	TRBV3-1	15	TRBJ1-6	TGTGCCAGCAGCCAGGGGTCGGCTAAGGATTCACCCCTCCACTTT	CASSQGSAKDSPLHF
NA	many	TRBV6-1	13	TRBJ1-1	TGTGCCAGCAGAAGGGACGGTAACACTGAAGCTTTCTTT	CASRRDGNTEAFF
NA	many	TRBV5-1	15	TRBJ1-4	TGCGCCAGCAGTGAACGACCGGGGGTTAATGAAAAACTGTTTTTT	CASSERPGVNEKLFF
NA	many	TRBV20-1	14	TRBJ2-7	TGCAGTGCTAGAGATCTAGGCAGGGGAGGCGAGCAGTACTTC	CSARDLGRGGEQYF
TRBD2	many	TRBV2	15	TRBJ2-7	TGTGCCAGCAGGTGGGGGCCAGCGGGAGGATACGAGCAGTACTTC	CASRWGPAGGYEQYF
TRBD2	NA	TRBV27	15	TRBJ2-3	TGTGCCAGCAGTGGGCTAGCGGGAGGATCAGATACGCAGTATTTT	CASSGLAGGSDTQYF
NA	many	TRBV20-1	14	TRBJ2-1	TGCAGTGCTGTTGATCGCGAAAACTACAATGAGCAGTTCTTC	CSAVDRENYNEQFF
TRBD2	many	TRBV7-9	14	TRBJ2-5	TGTGCCAGCAGTCACCCCGGGGGGGTGGAGACCCAGTACTTC	CASSHPGGVETQYF
NA	many	TRBV24-1	15	TRBJ1-4	TGTGCCACCAGTGCGCCCCGGGGAGGACGTGAAAAACTGTTTTTT	CATSAPRGGREKLFF
NA	many	TRBV27	16	TRBJ2-1	TGTGCCAGCAGTTGGGAAGCCATTCCCCCCTACAATGAGCAGTTCTTC	CASSWEAIPPYNEQFF
TRBD2	NA	TRBV2	17	TRBJ2-2	TGTGCCAGCAGCCAGGGACTAGCGGGAGGTCCCTGCGTGGAGCTGTTTTTT	CASSQGLAGGPCVELFF
TRBD2	many	TRBV9	17	TRBJ2-3	TGTGCCAGCAGCGTTGACCGGGCCGCGGGAGGGTCAGATACGCAGTATTTT	CASSVDRAAGGSDTQYF
NA	many	TRBV9	13	TRBJ2-5	TGTGCCAGCAGCGTAGCACAGCAAGAGACCCAGTACTTC	CASSVAQQETQYF
TRBD1	few	TRBV27	14	TRBJ2-1	TGTGCCAGCAGTTTCGGAAGGGGGCGCGGTGAGCAGTTCTTC	CASSFGRGRGEQFF
TRBD1	NA	TRBV3-1	15	TRBJ1-2	TGTGCCAGCAGCCCCATTGGGGGACAGTGTATCGGCTACACCTTC	CASSPIGGQCIGYTF
TRBD1	many	TRBV28	15	TRBJ1-5	TGTGCCAGCAGTCGCTCAGGGGGGGAAGGTCAGCCCCAGCATTTT	CASSRSGGEGQPQHF
NA	many	TRBV6-2/TRBV6-3	13	TRBJ2-1	TGTGCCAGCAGTTACTTCGACTACAATGAGCAGTTCTTC	CASSYFDYNEQFF
TRBD2	many	TRBV2	15	TRBJ2-5	TGTGCCAGCGGGGGGTGGACTAGCAGTTTCGAGACCCAGTACTTC	CASGGWTSSFETQYF
NA	many	TRBV4-3	16	TRBJ2-3	TGCGCCAGCAGCCAAGAGGGGGGGGCTAGCACAGATACGCAGTATTTT	CASSQEGGASTDTQYF
NA	many	TRBV7-2	15	TRBJ2-7	TGTGCCAGCAGCATCTCAGGGATGGGGAGGTGGGAGCAGTACTTC	CASSISGMGRWEQYF
NA	many	TRBV15	12	TRBJ1-1	TGTGCCACCAGCCGCTCGGGACTGGAAGCTTTCTTT	CATSRSGLEAFF
TRBD1	many	TRBV12-3/TRBV12-4	17	TRBJ1-1	TGTGCCAGCAGTTTACCCGGACAGGGGGCGCGGGTCACTGAAGCTTTCTTT	CASSLPGQGARVTEAFF
NA	once	TRBV3-1	19	TRBJ2-3	TGTGCCAGCAGCCCCCTTGTTTCAGGGACTGCGCCCAGCACAGATACGCAGTATTTT	CASSPLVSGTAPSTDTQYF
NA	NA	TRBV24-1	15	TRBJ2-3	TGTGCCACCAGTGCCCACACAAGGGTGGCGGATACGCAGTATTTT	CATSAHTRVADTQYF
NA	NA	TRBV5-4	15	TRBJ1-2	TGTGCCAGCAGCTTGGAAGGGGGGCTGGGGTTTGGCTACACCTTC	CASSLEGGLGFGYTF
NA	many	TRBV7-2	14	TRBJ2-3	TGTGCCAGCAGCTTAGGCTCCGGGGCCGGGACGCAGTATTTT	CASSLGSGAGTQYF
NA	NA	TRBV6-2/TRBV6-3	18	TRBJ1-2	TGTGCCAGCACGGGTCGAGGGAAAGGGGAGCTGGCGTACTATGGCTACACCTTC	CASTGRGKGELAYYGYTF
TRBD1	many	TRBV27	15	TRBJ2-7	TGTGCCAGCAGTGCCGACCGGGACAGGGTGAGGGAGCAGTACTTC	CASSADRDRVREQYF
NA	many	TRBV11-3	14	TRBJ2-1	TGTGCCAGCAGCTTAGATAGCTCCTACAATGAGCAGTTCTTC	CASSLDSSYNEQFF
TRBD1	many	TRBV3-1	15	TRBJ1-2	TGTGCCAGCAGCGAGAGACAGGGGGAAAGCTATGGCTACACCTTC	CASSERQGESYGYTF
NA	NA	TRBV27	13	TRBJ1-2	TGTGCCAGCAGTTTAGCGGAGTCCTATGGCTACACCTTC	CASSLAESYGYTF